Below, one T cell receptor (beta chain) is given with its context. Its antigen is still unknown. From the 5' RACE reads, TCRdb lists one entry per CDR3 protein and no DNA. There are approximately 400,000 distinct CDR3 sequences in the sample, with more than 2% held by the top ten. The sample originates from a study of monozygotic twins with inflammatory bowel disease. Study-level findings and limits: No repertoire similarity difference was seen between concordant and discordant twins; power was possibly limited. Versus healthy twins, IBD patients showed fewer clonotypes shared with others, especially with disease activity.

Blood (2.5 ml) was collected from every donor individually. CDR3 length: 14 amino acids. Germline V lookup: CDR1 SQVTM, CDR2 ANQGSEA. The chain couples TRBV29-1 to TRBJ1-4; TCRdb calls TRBD1, which cannot be checked without DNA. The source is a human donor with ulcerative colitis or Crohn's disease, or a healthy co-twin of an affected twin (not recorded which). The sequencing input was blood. Here the CDR3 reads CSALGGTSYEKLFF.